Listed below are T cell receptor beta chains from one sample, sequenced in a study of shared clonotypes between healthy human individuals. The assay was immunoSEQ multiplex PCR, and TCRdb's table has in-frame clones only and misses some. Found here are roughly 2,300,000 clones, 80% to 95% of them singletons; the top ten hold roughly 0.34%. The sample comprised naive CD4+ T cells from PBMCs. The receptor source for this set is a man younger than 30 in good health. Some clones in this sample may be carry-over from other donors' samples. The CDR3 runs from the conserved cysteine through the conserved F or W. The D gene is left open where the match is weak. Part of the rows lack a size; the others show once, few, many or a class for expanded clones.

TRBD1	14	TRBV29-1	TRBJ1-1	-	TGCAGCGTCGGCTCAATACAGGGGGCCATTGAAGCTTTCTTT	CSVGSIQGAIEAFF
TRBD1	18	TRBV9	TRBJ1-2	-	TGTGCCAGCAGCGTAGCAGACAGGGGGCGGCCCTCTTCATATGGCTACACCTTC	CASSVADRGRPSSYGYTF
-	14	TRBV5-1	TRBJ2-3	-	TGCGCCAGCAGCTTGGCGGACAGCACAGATACGCAGTATTTT	CASSLADSTDTQYF
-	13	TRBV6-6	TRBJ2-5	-	TGTGCCAGCAGTTACTCCCTAGCGAGGGAGCAGTACTTC	CASSYSLAREQYF
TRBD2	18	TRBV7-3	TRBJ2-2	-	TGTGCCAGCAGCTTAAGGCCCCTAGCGGGAGGGGATACCGGGGAGCTGTTTTTT	CASSLRPLAGGDTGELFF
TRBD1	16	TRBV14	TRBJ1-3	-	TGTGCCAGCAGCGTGGGACAGGAGAGCTCTGGAAACACCATATATTTT	CASSVGQESSGNTIYF
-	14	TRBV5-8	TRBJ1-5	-	TGTGCCAGCAGCTTGCGGCATACTTATCAGCCCCAGCATTTT	CASSLRHTYQPQHF
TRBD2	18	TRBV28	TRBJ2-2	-	TGTGCCAGCAGTCGCCTAGGACTAGCGGGAGAGCACACCGGGGAGCTGTTTTTT	CASSRLGLAGEHTGELFF
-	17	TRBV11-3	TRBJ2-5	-	TGTGCCAGCAGCCGAGGGGGCGGGAGTGCGCAAAAAGAGACCCAGTACTTC	CASSRGGGSAQKETQYF
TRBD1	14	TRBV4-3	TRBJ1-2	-	TGCGCCAGCAGCCAAACCGGGACAGGGGTAGGCTACACCTTC	CASSQTGTGVGYTF
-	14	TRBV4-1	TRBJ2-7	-	TGCGCCAGCAGCCCCGGGACGGGGTCCTACGAGCAGTACTTC	CASSPGTGSYEQYF
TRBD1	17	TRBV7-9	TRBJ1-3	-	TGTGCCAGCAGCAAGGGACAGGGGGACCATTCTGGAAACACCATATATTTT	CASSKGQGDHSGNTIYF
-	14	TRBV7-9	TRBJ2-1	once	TGTGCCAGCAGCTTTCGGTCGAGCAACGATGAGCAGTTCTTC	CASSFRSSNDEQFF
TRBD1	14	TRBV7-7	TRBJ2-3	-	TGTGCCAGCAGCCGGGGACAGAGCACAGATACGCAGTATTTT	CASSRGQSTDTQYF
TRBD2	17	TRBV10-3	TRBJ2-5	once	TGTGCCATCAGTGAGGGACTAGCGGGAGGGCCGGGAGAGACCCAGTACTTC	CAISEGLAGGPGETQYF
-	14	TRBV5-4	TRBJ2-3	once	TGTGCCAGCAGCTTGGACAGAAACACAGATACGCAGTATTTT	CASSLDRNTDTQYF
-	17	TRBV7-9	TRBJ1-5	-	TGTGCCAGCACCACAGCAACCGGGACCGAGAACAATCAGCCCCAGCATTTT	CASTTATGTENNQPQHF
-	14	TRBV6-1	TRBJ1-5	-	TGTGCCAGCATTCCTGGGGCAAATTTGCAGCCCCAGCATTTT	CASIPGANLQPQHF
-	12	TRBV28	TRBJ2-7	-	TGTGCCAGCAGTTTATTCAGAAGCGAGCAGTACTTC	CASSLFRSEQYF
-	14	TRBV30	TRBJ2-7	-	TGTGCCTCGGCAGTATCTCGGACCTCCTACGAGCAGTACTTC	CASAVSRTSYEQYF
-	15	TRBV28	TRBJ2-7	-	TGTGCCAGCATCTTCCAGGGCCGGGAGAATCTCGAGCAGTACTTC	CASIFQGRENLEQYF
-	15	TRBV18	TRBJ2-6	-	TGTGCCAGCTCACCACGAGCAGCTGAGGCCAACGTCCTGACTTTC	CASSPRAAEANVLTF
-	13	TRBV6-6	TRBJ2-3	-	TGTCTTTCTAGCCCCAGGGGGGAGGATACGCAGTATTTT	CLSSPRGEDTQYF
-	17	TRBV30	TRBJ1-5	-	TGTGCCTGGAGTGCTTCCTGGGGGGGGGTTATCAATCAGCCCCAGCATTTT	CAWSASWGGVINQPQHF
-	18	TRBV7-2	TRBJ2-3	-	TGTGCCAGCAGCTACCGAGTCAGCACTGGGTCGGTTTTAGATACGCAGTATTTT	CASSYRVSTGSVLDTQYF
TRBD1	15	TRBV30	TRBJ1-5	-	TGTGCCTGGAGTGTGGGACAGGGAGAAAATCAGCCCCAGCATTTT	CAWSVGQGENQPQHF
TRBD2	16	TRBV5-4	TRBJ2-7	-	TGTGCCAGCAGCTCCCGAACCACTAGCGGGGCTGACGAGCAGTACTTC	CASSSRTTSGADEQYF
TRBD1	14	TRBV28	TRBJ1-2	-	TGTGCCAGCAGTTTTGACAGGGGGAGGTATGGCTACACCTTC	CASSFDRGRYGYTF
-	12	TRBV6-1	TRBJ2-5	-	TGTGCCAGCAGCGCGGTGGGGGAGACCCAGTACTTC	CASSAVGETQYF
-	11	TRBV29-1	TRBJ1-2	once	TGCAGCGGTGGAGGGTACTATGGCTACACCTTC	CSGGGYYGYTF
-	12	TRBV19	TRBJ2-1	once	TGTGCCAGTAGTACCCGTCCCGGTGAGCAGTTCTTC	CASSTRPGEQFF
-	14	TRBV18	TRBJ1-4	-	TGTGCCAGCTCACCACCGGGAGGGAGGGAAAAACTGTTTTTT	CASSPPGGREKLFF
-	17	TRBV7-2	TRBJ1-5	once	TGTGCCAGCAGCCTCTACCCTTGGGGCGGGAGCAATCAGCCCCAGCATTTT	CASSLYPWGGSNQPQHF
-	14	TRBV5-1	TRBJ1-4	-	TGCGCCAGCAGCTTGTCTAGGGCTAATGAAAAACTGTTTTTT	CASSLSRANEKLFF
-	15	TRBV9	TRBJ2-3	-	TGTGCCAGCAGCCTGACAGCTTCTAGCACAGATACGCAGTATTTT	CASSLTASSTDTQYF
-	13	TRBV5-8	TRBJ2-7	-	TGTGCCAACCAGGCTTACGGGAGATACGAGCAGTACTTC	CANQAYGRYEQYF
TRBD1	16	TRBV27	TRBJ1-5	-	TGTGCCAGCAGCCGAGGCCGGGACAGGGAAAATCAGCCCCAGCATTTT	CASSRGRDRENQPQHF
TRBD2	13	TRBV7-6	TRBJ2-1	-	TGTGCCAGCAGCTTACCGGGACTAAATGAGCAGTTCTTC	CASSLPGLNEQFF
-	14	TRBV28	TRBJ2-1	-	TGTGCCAGCAGGGCCCCCCCTCCCTACAATGAGCAGTTCTTC	CASRAPPPYNEQFF
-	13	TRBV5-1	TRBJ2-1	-	TGCGCCAGCAGCTTTTGGCAGGGGAATGAGCAGTTCTTC	CASSFWQGNEQFF
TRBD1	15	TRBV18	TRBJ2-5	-	TGTGCCAGCTCACCCCGACAGGGGGACCGAGGGACCCAGTACTTC	CASSPRQGDRGTQYF
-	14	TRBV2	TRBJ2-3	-	TGTGCCAGCAGGAGGATTGTCAGCACAGATACGCAGTATTTT	CASRRIVSTDTQYF
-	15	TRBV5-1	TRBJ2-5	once	TGCGCCAGCAACCCTTGGCCAGCGGAACAAGAGACCCAGTACTTC	CASNPWPAEQETQYF
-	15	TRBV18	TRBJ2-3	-	TGTGCCAGCTCACCACCAGGACTCAGAGGGGATACGCAGTATTTT	CASSPPGLRGDTQYF
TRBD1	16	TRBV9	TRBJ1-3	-	TGTGCCAGCAGTGTTGGACAGGTCAGCTCTGGAAACACCATATATTTT	CASSVGQVSSGNTIYF
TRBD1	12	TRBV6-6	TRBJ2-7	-	TGTGCCAGTACAGGGGCAACCTACGAGCAGTACTTC	CASTGATYEQYF
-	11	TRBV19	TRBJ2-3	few	TGTGCCAGTAGTATTACAGATACGCAGTATTTT	CASSITDTQYF